This T cell receptor beta chain stems from a study of shared clonotypes between healthy human individuals. Germline lookup yields CDR1 LNHDA and CDR2 SQIVND (reference sequence). V was cut by 9 bases and J by 6 bases, with 17 bases left in between. The CDR3 consists of 14 residues. Sequencing was performed with immunoSEQ multiplex PCR; in TCRdb, only in-frame clones are kept and a portion is missing. The table has approximately 740,000 clones, around two thirds seen once. The TCR was taken from a woman under 40 in good health. This chain links TRBV19 with TRBJ1-4, with unresolved D. Sequencing was performed on memory CD4+ T cells sorted from blood. The subset here: CD45RA-negative fraction. As DNA, the CDR3 is TGTGCCAGCGAAACTCGTTGGCAGCATGAAAAACTGTTTTTT. Protein: CASETRWQHEKLFF.